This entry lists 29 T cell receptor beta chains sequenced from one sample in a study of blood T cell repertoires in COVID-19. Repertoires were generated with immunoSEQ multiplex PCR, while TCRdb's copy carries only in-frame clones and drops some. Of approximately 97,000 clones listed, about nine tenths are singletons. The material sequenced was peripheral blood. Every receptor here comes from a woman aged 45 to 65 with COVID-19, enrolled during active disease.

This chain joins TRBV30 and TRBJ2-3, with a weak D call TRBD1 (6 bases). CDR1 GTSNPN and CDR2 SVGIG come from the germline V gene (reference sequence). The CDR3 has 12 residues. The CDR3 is CALDRSTDTQYF. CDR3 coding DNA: TGTGCTCTTGACAGGAGCACAGATACGCAGTATTTT.

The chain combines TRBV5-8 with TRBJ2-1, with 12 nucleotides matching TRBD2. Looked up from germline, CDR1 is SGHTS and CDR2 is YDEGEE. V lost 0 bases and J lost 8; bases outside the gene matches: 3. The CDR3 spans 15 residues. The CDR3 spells CASSLGTSGVDEQFF. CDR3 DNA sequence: TGTGCCAGCAGCTTGGGGACTAGCGGGGTAGATGAGCAGTTCTTC.

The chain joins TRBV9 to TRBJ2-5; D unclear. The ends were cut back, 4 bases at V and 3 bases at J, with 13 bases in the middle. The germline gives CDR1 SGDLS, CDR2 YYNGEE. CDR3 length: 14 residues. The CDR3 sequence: CASSPDKFEETQYF. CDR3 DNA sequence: TGTGCCAGCAGCCCTGACAAGTTTGAAGAGACCCAGTACTTC.

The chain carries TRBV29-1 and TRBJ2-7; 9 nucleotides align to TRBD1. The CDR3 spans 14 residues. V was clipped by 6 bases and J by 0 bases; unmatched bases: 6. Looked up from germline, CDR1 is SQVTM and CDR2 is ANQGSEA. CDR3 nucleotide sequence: TGCAGCGTCTTGGGACAGGGAAGCTCCTACGAGCAGTACTTC. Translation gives CSVLGQGSSYEQYF.

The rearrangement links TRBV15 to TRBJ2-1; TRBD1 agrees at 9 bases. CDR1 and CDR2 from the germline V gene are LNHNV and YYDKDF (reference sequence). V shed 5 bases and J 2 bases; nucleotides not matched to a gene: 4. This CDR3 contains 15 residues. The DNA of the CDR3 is TGTGCCACCAGCGGTACAGGGGGCCCCTACAATGAGCAGTTCTTC. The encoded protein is CATSGTGGPYNEQFF. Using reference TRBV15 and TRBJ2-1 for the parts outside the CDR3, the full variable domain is DAMVIQNPRYQVTQFGKPVTLSCSQTLNHNVMYWYQQKSSQAPKLLFHYYDKDFNNEADTPDNFQSRRPNTSFCFLDIRSPGLGDTAMYLCATSGTGGPYNEQFFGPGTRLTVL.

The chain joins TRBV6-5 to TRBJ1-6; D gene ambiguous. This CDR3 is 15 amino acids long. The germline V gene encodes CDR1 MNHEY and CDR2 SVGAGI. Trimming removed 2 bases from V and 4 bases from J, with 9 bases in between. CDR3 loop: CASSYMVSYNSPLHF. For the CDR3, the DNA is TGTGCCAGCAGTTACATGGTCAGTTATAATTCACCCCTCCACTTT.

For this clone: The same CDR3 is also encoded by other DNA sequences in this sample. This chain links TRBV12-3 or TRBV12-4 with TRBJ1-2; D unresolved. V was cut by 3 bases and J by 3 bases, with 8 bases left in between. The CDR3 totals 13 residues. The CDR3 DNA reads TGTGCCAGCAGTTTGGGTCAGGACTATGGCTACACCTTC. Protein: CASSLGQDYGYTF.

The CDR3 loop is CASSLSGAGVQETQYF. The CDR3 DNA reads TGCGCCAGCAGCTTGAGTGGGGCCGGTGTGCAAGAGACCCAGTACTTC. The gene calls are TRBV5-1 and TRBJ2-5; TRBD1 is a possible D gene (5 bases). This CDR3 region has 16 residues. Germline CDR1 is SGHRS and CDR2 is YFSETQ. V was shortened by 1 base and J by 2 bases, with 15 bases between the two germline ends.

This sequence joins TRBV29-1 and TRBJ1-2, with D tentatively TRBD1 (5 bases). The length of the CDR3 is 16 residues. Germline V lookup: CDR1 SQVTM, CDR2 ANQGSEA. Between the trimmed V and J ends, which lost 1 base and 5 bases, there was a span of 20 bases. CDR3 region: CSVEGPGEWRNYGYTF. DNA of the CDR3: TGCAGCGTTGAAGGTCCGGGGGAATGGCGCAATTATGGCTACACCTTC.

CDR3 DNA sequence: TGTGCCAGCAGCCAATCGGGGGTAAGGAATGAAAAACTGTTTTTT. It translates to CASSQSGVRNEKLFF. The V call is TRBV3-1 (or the pseudogene TRBV3-2), the J call TRBJ1-4; TRBD1 might be the D (5 bases). Germline lookup yields CDR1 LGHDT and CDR2 YNNKEL (reference sequence). Trimming left V 2 bases short and J 5 bases short, with 12 bases between. There are 15 residues in the CDR3.

In DNA, the CDR3 is TGCAGCGTTGTAGCCCAGACAGGGGGTTACGAGCAGTACTTC. It specifies CSVVAQTGGYEQYF. The rearrangement links TRBV29-1 to TRBJ2-7, with 9 bases aligning to TRBD1. V shed 4 bases, J shed 4 bases, and the junction held 8 bases outside the gene matches. Germline values: CDR1 SQVTM, CDR2 ANQGSEA. This CDR3 is built from 14 residues.

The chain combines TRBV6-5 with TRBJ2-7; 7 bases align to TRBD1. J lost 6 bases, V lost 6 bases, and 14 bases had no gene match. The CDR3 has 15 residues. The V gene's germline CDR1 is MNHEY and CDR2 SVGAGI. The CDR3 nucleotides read TGTGCCAGCAGAGACTCCAGACAGGGAAGGGGCGAGCAGTACTTC. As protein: CASRDSRQGRGEQYF.

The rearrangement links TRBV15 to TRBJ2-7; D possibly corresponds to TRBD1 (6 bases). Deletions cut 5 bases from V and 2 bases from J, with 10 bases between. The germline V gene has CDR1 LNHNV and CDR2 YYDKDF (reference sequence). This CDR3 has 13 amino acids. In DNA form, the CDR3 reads TGTGCCACCAGCTGGGACATTACCTACGAGCAGTACTTC. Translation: CATSWDITYEQYF.

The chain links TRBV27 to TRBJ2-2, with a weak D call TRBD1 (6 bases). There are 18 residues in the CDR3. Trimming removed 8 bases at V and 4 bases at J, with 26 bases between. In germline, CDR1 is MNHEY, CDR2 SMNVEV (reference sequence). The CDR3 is CASGAIMWVRGPTGELFF. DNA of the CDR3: TGTGCCAGCGGGGCGATTATGTGGGTCAGGGGTCCCACCGGGGAGCTGTTTTTT.

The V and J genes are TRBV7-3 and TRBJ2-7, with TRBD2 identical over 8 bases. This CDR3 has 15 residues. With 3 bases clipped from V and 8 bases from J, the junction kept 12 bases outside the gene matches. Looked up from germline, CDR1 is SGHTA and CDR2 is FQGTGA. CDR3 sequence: CASSLTSEGLTKQYF. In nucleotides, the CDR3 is TGTGCCAGCAGCTTGACTAGCGAAGGACTTACGAAGCAGTACTTC.

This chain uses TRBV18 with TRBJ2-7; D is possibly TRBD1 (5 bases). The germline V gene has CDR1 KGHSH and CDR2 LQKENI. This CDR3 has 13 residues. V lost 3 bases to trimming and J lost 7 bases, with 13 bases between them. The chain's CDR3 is CASSPGLTGEQYF. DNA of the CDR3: TGTGCCAGCTCACCGGGGCTAACGGGTGAGCAGTACTTC.

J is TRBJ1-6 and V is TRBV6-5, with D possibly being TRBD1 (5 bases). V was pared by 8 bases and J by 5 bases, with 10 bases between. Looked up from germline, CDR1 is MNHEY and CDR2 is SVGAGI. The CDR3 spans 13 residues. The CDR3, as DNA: TGTGCCAGCGCCCCGGGGGATAATTCACCCCTCCACTTT. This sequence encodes CASAPGDNSPLHF.

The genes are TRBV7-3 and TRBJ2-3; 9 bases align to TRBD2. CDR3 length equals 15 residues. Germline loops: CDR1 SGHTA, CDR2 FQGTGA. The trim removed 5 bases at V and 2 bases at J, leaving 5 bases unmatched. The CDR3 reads CASSLLAGITDTQYF. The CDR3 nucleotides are TGTGCCAGCAGCCTACTAGCGGGTATCACAGATACGCAGTATTTT.

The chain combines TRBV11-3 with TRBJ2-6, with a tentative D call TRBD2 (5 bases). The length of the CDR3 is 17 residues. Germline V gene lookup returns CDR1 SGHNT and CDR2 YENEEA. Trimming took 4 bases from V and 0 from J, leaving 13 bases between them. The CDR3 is CASSSDFRGSGANVLTF. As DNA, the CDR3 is TGTGCCAGCAGCTCGGACTTCCGGGGCTCTGGGGCCAACGTCCTGACTTTC.

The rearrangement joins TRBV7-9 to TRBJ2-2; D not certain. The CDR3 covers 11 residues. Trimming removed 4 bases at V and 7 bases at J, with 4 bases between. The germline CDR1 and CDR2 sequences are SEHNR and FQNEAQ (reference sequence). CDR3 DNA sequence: TGTGCCAGCAGCTCAGTCGGGGAGCTGTTTTTT. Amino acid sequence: CASSSVGELFF.

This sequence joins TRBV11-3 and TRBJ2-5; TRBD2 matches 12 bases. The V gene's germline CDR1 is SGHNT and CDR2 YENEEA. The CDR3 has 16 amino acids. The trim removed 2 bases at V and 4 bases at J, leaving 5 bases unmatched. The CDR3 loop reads CASSLTTTSGGETQYF. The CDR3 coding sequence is TGTGCCAGCAGCTTAACAACGACTAGCGGGGGAGAGACCCAGTACTTC.

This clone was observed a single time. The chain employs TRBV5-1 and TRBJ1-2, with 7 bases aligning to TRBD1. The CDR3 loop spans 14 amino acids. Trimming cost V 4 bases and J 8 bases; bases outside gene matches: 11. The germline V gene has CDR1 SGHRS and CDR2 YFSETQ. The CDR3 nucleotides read TGCGCCAGCAGCCCCGACAGGGCAGGGAGAGGCTACACCTTC. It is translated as CASSPDRAGRGYTF.

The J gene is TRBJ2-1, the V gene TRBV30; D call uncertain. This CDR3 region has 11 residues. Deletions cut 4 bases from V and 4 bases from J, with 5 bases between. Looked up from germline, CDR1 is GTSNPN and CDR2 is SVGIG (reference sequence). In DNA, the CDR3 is TGTGCCTGGACGCAGTACAATGAGCAGTTCTTC. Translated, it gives CAWTQYNEQFF.

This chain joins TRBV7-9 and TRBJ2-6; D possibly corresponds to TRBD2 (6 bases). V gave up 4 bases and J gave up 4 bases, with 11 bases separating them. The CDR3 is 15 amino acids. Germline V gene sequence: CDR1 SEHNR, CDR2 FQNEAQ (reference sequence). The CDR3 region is CASSSGSPGANVLTF. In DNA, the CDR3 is TGTGCCAGCAGCTCCGGGAGTCCCGGGGCCAACGTCCTGACTTTC.

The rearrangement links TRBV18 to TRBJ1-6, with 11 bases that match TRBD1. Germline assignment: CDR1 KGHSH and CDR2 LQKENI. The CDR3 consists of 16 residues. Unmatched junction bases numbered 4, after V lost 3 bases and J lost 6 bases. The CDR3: CASSPGTGGINSPLHF. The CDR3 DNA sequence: TGTGCCAGCTCACCCGGGACAGGGGGAATTAATTCACCCCTCCACTTT.

The CDR3 DNA reads TGTGCCAGCAGTTCGACAGGGGGCGAGATGCTTGAAGCTTTCTTT. Translating gives CASSSTGGEMLEAFF. The chain combines TRBV5-4 with TRBJ1-1; 10 bases map to TRBD1. V shed 5 bases and J 7 bases; nucleotides not matched to a gene: 11. The CDR3 is made up of 15 amino acids. Germline assignment: CDR1 SGHNT and CDR2 YYREEE (reference sequence).

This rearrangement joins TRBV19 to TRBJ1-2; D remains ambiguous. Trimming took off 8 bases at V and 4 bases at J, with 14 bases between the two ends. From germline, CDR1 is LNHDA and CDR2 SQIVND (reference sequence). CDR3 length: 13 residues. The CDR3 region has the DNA TGTGCCAGTGGCCGGAGCCGGAGCTATGGCTACACCTTC. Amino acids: CASGRSRSYGYTF.

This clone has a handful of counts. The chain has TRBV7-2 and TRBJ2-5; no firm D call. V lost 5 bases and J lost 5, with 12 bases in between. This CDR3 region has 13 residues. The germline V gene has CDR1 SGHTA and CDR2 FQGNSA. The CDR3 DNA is TGTGCCAGCAGCCTAAACGGAGCGGAGACCCAGTACTTC. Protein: CASSLNGAETQYF.

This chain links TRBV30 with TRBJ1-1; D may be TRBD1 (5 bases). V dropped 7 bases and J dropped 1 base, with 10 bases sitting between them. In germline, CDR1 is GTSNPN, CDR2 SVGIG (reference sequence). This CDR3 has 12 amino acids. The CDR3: CASRVSNTEAFF. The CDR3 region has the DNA TGTGCCTCCAGGGTGTCGAACACTGAAGCTTTCTTT.